The 5 T cell receptor beta chains listed next were all sequenced from one sample in a study of blood T cell repertoires in COVID-19. The data were produced by immunoSEQ multiplex PCR, yet TCRdb's version contains in-frame clones alone and is incomplete. This sample carries 130,000 to 150,000 clones, 80% to 90% of them seen once, and the ten largest clones take around an eighth. The sample consisted of peripheral blood. The origin of the receptors is a young man with COVID-19, enrolled during active disease.

On this clone itself: The same CDR3 also results from other DNA sequences found in this sample. The CDR3 nucleotides are TGTGCCAGCTCACCACCCAGCGGGAGTTACGAGCAGTACTTC. It is translated as CASSPPSGSYEQYF. The chain uses TRBV18 and TRBJ2-7, with TRBD2 matching 8 bases. Trimming removed 0 bases from V and 4 bases from J; junction bases left unmatched: 2. Germline loops: CDR1 KGHSH, CDR2 LQKENI. The CDR3 has 14 amino acids. Looking up the rest from reference TRBV18 and TRBJ2-7 gives the full variable domain: NAGVMQNPRHLVRRRGQEARLRCSPMKGHSHVYWYRQLPEEGLKFMVYLQKENIIDESGMPKERFSAEFPKEGPSILRIQQVVRGDSAAYFCASSPPSGSYEQYFGPGTRLTVT.

The V and J genes are TRBV30 and TRBJ1-2; TRBD1 matches 7 bases. The CDR3 sequence is 15 residues long. Unmatched junction bases numbered 7, after V lost 3 bases and J lost 0 bases. The germline gives CDR1 GTSNPN, CDR2 SVGIG (reference sequence). The CDR3 DNA reads as TGTGCCTGGAGGGCGGACAGGAGAACTAACTATGGCTACACCTTC. Protein: CAWRADRRTNYGYTF.

The chain recombines TRBV27 with TRBJ1-1; TRBD1 is a possible D gene (6 bases). The CDR3 is 16 residues long. V was shortened by 5 bases and J by 3 bases, with 19 bases between the two germline ends. Germline values: CDR1 MNHEY, CDR2 SMNVEV (reference sequence). The CDR3 reads CASSLLGGQSDTEAFF. The CDR3 coding sequence is TGTGCCAGCAGTCTGCTGGGGGGGCAATCCGACACTGAAGCTTTCTTT.

V and J are TRBV18 and TRBJ1-1, with D possibly matching TRBD1 (5 bases). Trimming shortened V by 2 bases and J by 4 bases, and 14 bases separated the two germline ends. Germline-derived CDR1 and CDR2 are KGHSH and LQKENI. CDR3 length equals 15 residues. The DNA for the CDR3 is TGTGCCAGCTCACCAGTCAGGGAGGTCAGCACTGAAGCTTTCTTT. It codes for CASSPVREVSTEAFF.

The chain joins TRBV7-2 to TRBJ2-7; the match to TRBD2 covers 11 bases. From germline, CDR1 is SGHTA and CDR2 FQGNSA. The CDR3 has 17 amino acids. Germline trimming cut 5 bases from V and 4 bases from J; bases unmatched to any gene: 13. The CDR3 loop is CASSLSPTSGVKYEQYF. For the CDR3, the DNA is TGTGCCAGCAGCCTCTCACCGACTAGCGGGGTCAAGTACGAGCAGTACTTC.